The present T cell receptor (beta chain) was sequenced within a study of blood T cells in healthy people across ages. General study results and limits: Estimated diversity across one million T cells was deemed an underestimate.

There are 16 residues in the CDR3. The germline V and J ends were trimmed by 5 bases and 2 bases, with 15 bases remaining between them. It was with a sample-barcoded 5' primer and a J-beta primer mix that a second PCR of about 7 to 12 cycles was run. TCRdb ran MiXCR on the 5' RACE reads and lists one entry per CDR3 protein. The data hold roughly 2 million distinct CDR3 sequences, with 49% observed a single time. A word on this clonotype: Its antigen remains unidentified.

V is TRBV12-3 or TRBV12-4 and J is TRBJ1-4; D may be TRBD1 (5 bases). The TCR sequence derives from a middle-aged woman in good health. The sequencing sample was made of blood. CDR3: CASSVGAAGTNEKLFF. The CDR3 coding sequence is TGTGCCAGCAGTGTCGGGGCGGCCGGCACTAATGAAAAACTGTTTTTT.